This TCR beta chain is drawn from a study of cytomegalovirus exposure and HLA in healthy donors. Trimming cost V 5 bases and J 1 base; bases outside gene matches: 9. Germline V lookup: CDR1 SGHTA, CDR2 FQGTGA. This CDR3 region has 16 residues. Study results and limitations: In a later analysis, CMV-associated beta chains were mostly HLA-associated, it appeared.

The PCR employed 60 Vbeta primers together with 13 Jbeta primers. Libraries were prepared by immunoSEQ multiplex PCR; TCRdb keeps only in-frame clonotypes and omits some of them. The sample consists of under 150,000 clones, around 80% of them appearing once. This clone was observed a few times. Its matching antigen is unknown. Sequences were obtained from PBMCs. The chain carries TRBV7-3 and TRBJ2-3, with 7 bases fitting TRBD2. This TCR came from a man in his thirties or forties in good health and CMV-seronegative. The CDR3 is CASSPGLGGGTDTQYF. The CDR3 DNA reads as TGTGCCAGCAGCCCCGGACTAGGAGGGGGCACAGATACGCAGTATTTT.